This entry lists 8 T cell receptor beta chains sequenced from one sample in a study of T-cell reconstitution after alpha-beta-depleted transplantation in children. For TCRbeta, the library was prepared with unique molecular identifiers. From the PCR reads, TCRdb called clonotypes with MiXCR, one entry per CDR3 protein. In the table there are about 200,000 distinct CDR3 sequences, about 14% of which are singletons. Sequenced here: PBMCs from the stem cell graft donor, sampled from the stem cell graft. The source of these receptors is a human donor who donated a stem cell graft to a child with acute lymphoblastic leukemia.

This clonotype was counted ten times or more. The CDR3 sequence is CASSSTSSPQGDTQYF. CDR3 DNA: TGTGCCAGCAGCTCTACAAGTAGCCCTCAGGGAGATACGCAGTATTTT. The chain employs TRBV7-2 and TRBJ2-3; a possible D gene is TRBD1 (5 bases). Germline V gives CDR1 SGHTA, CDR2 FQGNSA. The CDR3 is made up of 16 amino acids. V shed 4 bases and J shed 5 bases, with 19 bases lying between them. The full variable domain, with the rest looked up from reference TRBV7-2 and TRBJ2-3, is GAGVSQSPSNKVTEKGKDVELRCDPISGHTALYWYRQSLGQGLEFLIYFQGNSAPDKSGLPSDRFSAERTGGSVSTLTIQRTQQEDSAVYLCASSSTSSPQGDTQYFGPGTRLTVL.

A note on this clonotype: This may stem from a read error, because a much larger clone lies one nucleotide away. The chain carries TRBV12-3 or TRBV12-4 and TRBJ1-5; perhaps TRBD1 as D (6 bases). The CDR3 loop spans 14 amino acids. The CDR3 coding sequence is TGTGCCAGCAGTTTCCAGGGGTGGGGTCAGCCCCATCATTTT. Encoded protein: CASSFQGWGQPHHF.

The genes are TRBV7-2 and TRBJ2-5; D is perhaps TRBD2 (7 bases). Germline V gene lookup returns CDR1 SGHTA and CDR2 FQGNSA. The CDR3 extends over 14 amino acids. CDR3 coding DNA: TGTGCGGCGGGGGCAGGACCCTCTTCGAGGACCCAGTACTTC. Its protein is CAAGAGPSSRTQYF. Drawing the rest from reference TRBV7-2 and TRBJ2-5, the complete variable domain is GAGVSQSPSNKVTEKGKDVELRCDPISGHTALYWYRQSLGQGLEFLIYFQGNSAPDKSGLPSDRFSAERTGGSVSTLTIQRTQQEDSAVYLCAAGAGPSSRTQYFGPGTRLLVL.

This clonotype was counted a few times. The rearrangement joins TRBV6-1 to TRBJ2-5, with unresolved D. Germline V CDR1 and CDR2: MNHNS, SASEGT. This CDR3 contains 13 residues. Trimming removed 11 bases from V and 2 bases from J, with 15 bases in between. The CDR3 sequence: CACRPSRQETQYF. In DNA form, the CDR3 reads TGTGCCTGCCGGCCGTCCAGGCAAGAGACCCAGTACTTC.

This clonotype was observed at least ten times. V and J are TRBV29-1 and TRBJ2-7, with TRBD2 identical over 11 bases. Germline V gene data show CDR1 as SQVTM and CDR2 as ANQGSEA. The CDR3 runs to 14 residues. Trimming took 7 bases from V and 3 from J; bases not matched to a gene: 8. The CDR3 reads CSASGLAGGYEQYF. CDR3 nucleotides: TGCAGCGCCTCCGGCCTAGCGGGAGGCTACGAGCAGTACTTC.

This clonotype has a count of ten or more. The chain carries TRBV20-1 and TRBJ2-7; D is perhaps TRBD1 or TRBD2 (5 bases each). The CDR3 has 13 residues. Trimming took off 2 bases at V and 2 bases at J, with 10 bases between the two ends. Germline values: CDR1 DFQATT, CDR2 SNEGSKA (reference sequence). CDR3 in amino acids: CSARPGATYEQYF. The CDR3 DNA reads TGCAGTGCTAGACCCGGGGCAACCTACGAGCAGTACTTC.

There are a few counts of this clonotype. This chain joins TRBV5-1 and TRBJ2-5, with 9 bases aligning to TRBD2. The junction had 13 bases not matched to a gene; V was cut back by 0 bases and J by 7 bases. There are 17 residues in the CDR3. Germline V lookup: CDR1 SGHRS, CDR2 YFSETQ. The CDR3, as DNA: TGCGCCAGCAGCTTGGGATTAAGACTAGCGGTCAAGGGGACCCAGTACTTC. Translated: CASSLGLRLAVKGTQYF. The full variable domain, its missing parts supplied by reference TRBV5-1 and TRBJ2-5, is KAGVTQTPRYLIKTRGQQVTLSCSPISGHRSVSWYQQTPGQGLQFLFEYFSETQRNKGNFPGRFSGRQFSNSRSEMNVSTLELGDSALYLCASSLGLRLAVKGTQYFGPGTRLLVL.

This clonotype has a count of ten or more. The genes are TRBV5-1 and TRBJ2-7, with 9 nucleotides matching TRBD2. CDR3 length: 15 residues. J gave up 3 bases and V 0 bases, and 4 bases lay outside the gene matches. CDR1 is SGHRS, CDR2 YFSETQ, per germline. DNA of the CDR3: TGCGCCAGCAGCTTGGGACTAGCGGCCCTCTACGAGCAGTACTTC. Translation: CASSLGLAALYEQYF.